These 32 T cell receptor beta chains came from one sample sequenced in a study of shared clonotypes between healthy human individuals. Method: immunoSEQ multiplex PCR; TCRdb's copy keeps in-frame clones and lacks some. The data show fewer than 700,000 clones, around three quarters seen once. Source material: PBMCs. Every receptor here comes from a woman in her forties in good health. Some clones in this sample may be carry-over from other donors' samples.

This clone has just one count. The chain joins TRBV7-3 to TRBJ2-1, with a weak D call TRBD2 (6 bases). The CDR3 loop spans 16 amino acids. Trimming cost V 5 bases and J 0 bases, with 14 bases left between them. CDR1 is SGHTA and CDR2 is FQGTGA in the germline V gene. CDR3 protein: CASSTGGTSSYNEQFF. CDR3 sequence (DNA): TGTGCCAGCAGCACGGGCGGGACCAGCTCCTACAATGAGCAGTTCTTC. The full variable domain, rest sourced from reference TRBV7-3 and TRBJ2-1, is GAGVSQTPSNKVTEKGKYVELRCDPISGHTALYWYRQSLGQGPEFLIYFQGTGAADDSGLPNDRFFAVRPEGSVSTLKIQRTERGDSAVYLCASSTGGTSSYNEQFFGPGTRLTVL.

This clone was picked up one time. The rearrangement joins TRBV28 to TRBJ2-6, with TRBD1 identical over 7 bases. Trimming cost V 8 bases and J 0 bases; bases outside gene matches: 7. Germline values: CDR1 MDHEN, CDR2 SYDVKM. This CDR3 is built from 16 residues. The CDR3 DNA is TGTGCCAGCGTGGCACAGGGGTCCTCTGGGGCCAACGTCCTGACTTTC. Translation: CASVAQGSSGANVLTF.

The CDR3 protein is CASSRLAGEADTQYF. The CDR3 DNA is TGTGCCAGCAGCCGTCTGGCGGGAGAAGCAGATACGCAGTATTTT. The chain links TRBV4-2 to TRBJ2-3; TRBD2 agrees at 7 bases. Germline CDR1 LGHNA, CDR2 YNFKEQ. The CDR3 length is 15 residues. V gave up 4 bases and J gave up 4 bases; unmatched junction bases: 8.

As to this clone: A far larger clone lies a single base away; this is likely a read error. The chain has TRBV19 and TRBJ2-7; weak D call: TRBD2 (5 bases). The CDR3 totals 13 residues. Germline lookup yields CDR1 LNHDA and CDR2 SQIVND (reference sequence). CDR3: CASSPGVPYEQHF. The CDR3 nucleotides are TGTGCCAGTTCCCCCGGGGTACCCTACGAGCAGCACTTC.

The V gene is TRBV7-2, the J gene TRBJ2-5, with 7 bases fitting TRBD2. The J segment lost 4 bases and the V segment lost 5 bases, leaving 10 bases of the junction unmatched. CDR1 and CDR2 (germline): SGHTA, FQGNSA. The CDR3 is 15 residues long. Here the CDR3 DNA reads TGTGCCAGCAGCCCACAAAGACTAGCTGGAGAGACCCAGTACTTC. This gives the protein CASSPQRLAGETQYF.

CDR3 residues: CASSELSPAPTNEKLFF. The CDR3 DNA reads as TGTGCCAGCAGTGAACTATCTCCCGCGCCAACTAATGAAAAACTGTTTTTT. The chain employs TRBV6-1 and TRBJ1-4, with D uncertain. The ends were cut back, 2 bases at V and 0 bases at J, with 13 bases in the middle. The CDR3 is made up of 17 amino acids. Germline CDR1 is MNHNS and CDR2 is SASEGT.

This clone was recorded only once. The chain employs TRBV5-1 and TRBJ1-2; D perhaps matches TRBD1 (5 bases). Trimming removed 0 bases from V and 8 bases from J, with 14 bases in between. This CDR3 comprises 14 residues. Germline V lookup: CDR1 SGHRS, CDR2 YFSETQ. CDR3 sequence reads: CASSLGGGARGYTF. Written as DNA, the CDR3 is TGCGCCAGCAGCTTGGGGGGTGGGGCGCGAGGCTACACCTTC.

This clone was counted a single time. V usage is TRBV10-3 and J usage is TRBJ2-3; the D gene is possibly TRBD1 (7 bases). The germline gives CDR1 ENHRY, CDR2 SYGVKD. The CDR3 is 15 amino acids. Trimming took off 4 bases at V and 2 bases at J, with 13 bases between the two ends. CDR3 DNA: TGTGCCATCAGTGGGGGCAGGGGGGTCACAGATACGCAGTATTTT. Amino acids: CAISGGRGVTDTQYF.

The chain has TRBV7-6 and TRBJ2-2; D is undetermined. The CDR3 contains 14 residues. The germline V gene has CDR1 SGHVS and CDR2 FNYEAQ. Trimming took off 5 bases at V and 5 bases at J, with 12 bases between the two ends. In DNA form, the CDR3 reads TGTGCCAGCAGCACCCGACCGCGTACCGGGGAGCTGTTTTTT. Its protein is CASSTRPRTGELFF.

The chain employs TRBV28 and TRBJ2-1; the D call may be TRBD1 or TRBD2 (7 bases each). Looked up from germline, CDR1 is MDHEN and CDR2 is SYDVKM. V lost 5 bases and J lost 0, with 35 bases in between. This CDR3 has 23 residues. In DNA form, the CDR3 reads TGTGCCAGCAGTACTGTTTCCGGTCTCTGGTGGGAGGGGGCCACCATCTCCTACAATGAGCAGTTCTTC. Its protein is CASSTVSGLWWEGATISYNEQFF.

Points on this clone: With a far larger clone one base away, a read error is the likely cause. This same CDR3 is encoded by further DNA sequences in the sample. For the CDR3, the DNA is TGCGCCAGCAGTTTAACGATCGGGCAGGAGGGGACTGAAGCTTTCTTT. This codes for CASSLTIGQEGTEAFF. V gene TRBV28 combines with J gene TRBJ1-1; possible D gene TRBD1, 5 bases. The germline V gene encodes CDR1 MDHEN and CDR2 SYDVKM. The CDR3 covers 16 residues.

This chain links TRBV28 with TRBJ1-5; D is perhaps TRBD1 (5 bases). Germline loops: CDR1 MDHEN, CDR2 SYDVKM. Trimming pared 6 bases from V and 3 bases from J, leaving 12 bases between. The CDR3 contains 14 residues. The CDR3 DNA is TGTGCCAGCAGGGGGGGTCAGGTCAATCAGCCCCAGCATTTT. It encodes CASRGGQVNQPQHF.

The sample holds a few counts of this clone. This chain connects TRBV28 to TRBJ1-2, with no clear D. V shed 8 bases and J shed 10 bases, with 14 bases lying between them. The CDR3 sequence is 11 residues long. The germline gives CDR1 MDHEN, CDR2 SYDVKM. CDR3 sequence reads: CASGYLDVYTF. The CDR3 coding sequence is TGTGCCAGCGGATACCTGGATGTCTACACCTTC.

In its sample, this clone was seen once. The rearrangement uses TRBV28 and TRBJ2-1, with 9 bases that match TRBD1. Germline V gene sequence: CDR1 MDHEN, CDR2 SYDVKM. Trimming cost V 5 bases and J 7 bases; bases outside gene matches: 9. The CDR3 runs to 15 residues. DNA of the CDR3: TGTGCCAGCAGTCTAAACAGGGGGCAGGCAAATGAGCAGTTCTTC. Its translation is CASSLNRGQANEQFF.

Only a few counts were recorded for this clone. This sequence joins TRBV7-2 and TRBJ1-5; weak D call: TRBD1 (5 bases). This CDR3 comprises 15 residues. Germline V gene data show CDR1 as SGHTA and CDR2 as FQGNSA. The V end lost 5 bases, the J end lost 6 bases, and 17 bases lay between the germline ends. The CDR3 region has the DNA TGTGCCAGCAGCCCAAAGACCAGGGATGGTCAGCCCCAGCATTTT. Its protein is CASSPKTRDGQPQHF.

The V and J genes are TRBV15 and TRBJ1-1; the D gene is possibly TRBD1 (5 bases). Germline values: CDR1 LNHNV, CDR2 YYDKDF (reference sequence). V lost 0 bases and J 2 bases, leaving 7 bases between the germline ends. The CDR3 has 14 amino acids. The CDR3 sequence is CATSREDRNTEAFF. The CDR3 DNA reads TGTGCCACCAGCAGAGAAGACAGAAACACTGAAGCTTTCTTT.

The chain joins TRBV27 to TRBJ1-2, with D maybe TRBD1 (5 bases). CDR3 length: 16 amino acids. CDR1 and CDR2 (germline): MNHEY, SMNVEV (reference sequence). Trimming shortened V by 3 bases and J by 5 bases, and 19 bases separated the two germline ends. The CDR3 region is CASSFLAAEKGYGYTF. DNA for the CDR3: TGTGCCAGCAGTTTTCTGGCTGCAGAAAAGGGGTATGGCTACACCTTC.

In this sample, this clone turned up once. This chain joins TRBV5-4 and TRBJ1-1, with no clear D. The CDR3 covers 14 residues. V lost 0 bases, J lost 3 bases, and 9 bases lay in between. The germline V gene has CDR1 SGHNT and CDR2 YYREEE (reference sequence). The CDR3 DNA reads TGTGCCAGCAGCTTGGCGGGAGCGCACACTGAAGCTTTCTTT. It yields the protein CASSLAGAHTEAFF.

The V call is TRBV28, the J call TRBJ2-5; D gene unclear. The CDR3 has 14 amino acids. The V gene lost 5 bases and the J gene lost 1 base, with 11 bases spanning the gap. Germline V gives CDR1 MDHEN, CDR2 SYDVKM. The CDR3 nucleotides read TGTGCCAGCAGTCCCGCTCCGACCCAAGAGACCCAGTACTTC. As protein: CASSPAPTQETQYF.

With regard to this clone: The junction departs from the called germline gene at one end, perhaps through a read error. CDR3 residues: CSVANRYSFLEAFF. CDR3 in DNA: TGCAGCGTAGCAAACCGGTACAGCTTTTTAGAAGCCTTCTTT. The chain couples TRBV29-1 to TRBJ1-1; D is ambiguous. Germline V gene sequence: CDR1 SQVTM, CDR2 ANQGSEA. The CDR3 runs to 14 residues.

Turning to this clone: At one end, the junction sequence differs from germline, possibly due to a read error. CDR3 bases: TGTGCCAGCACCCTTTTACCGGGACCAAGTCTCTTC. This codes for CASTLLPGPSLF. The V call is TRBV27, the J call TRBJ2-1; D may be TRBD1 or TRBD2 (5 bases each). The CDR3 has 12 amino acids. CDR1 and CDR2 from the germline V gene are MNHEY and SMNVEV (reference sequence).

The CDR3 sequence is CAWTTGWGQPQHF. The CDR3 coding sequence is TGTGCCTGGACTACAGGGTGGGGTCAGCCCCAGCATTTT. The rearrangement uses TRBV30 and TRBJ1-5, with D perhaps TRBD1 (6 bases). Germline V gives CDR1 GTSNPN, CDR2 SVGIG (reference sequence). Trimming took off 4 bases at V and 6 bases at J, with 13 bases between the two ends. This CDR3 is built from 13 residues.

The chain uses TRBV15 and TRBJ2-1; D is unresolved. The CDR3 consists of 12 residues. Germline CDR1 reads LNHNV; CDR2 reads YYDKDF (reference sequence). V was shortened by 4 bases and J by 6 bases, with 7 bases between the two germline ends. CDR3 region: CATSMTVNEQFF. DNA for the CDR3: TGTGCCACCAGCATGACGGTCAATGAGCAGTTCTTC.

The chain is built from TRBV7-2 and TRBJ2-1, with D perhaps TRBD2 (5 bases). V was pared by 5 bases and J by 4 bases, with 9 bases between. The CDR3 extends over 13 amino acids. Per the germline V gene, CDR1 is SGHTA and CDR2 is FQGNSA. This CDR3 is CASSRGRYNEQFF. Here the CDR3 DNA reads TGTGCCAGCAGCCGGGGTCGTTACAATGAGCAGTTCTTC.

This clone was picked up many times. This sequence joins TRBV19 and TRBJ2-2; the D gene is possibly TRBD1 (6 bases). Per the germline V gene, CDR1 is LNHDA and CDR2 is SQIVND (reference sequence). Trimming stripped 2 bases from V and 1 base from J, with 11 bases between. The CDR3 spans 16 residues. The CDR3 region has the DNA TGTGCCAGTAGTATAATGAGAGGGGGGAACACCGGGGAGCTGTTTTTT. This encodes CASSIMRGGNTGELFF.

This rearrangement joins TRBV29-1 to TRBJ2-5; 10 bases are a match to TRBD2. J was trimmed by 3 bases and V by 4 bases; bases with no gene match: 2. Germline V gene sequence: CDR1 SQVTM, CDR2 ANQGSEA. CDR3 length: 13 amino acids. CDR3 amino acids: CSVGLAGEETQYF. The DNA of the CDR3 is TGCAGCGTTGGGCTAGCGGGAGAAGAGACCCAGTACTTC.

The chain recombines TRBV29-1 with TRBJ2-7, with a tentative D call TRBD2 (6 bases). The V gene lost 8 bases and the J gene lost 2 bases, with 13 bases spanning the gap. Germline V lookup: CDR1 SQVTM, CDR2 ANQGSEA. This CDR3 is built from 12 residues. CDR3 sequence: CSCGNNPYEQYF. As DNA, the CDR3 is TGCAGCTGCGGGAACAACCCCTACGAGCAGTACTTC.

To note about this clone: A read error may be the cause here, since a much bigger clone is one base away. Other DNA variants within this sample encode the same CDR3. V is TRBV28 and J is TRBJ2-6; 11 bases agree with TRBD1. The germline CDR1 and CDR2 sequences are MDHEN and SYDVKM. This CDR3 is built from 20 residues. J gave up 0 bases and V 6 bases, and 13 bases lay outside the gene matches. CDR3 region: CASRHPGTGGESSGANVLTF. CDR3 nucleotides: TGTGCCAGCAGGCATCCCGGGACAGGGGGTGAAAGCTCTGGGGCCAACGTCCTGACTTTC.

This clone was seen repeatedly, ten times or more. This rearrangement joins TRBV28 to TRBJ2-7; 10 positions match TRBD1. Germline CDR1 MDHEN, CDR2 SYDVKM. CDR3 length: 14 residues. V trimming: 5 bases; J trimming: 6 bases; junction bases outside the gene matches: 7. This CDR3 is CASSIRQGAREQYF. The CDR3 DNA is TGTGCCAGCAGTATACGACAGGGGGCCCGCGAGCAGTACTTC.

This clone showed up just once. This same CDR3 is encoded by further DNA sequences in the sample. The CDR3 region is CASSPRTGSSYEQYF. CDR3 nucleotide sequence: TGCGCCAGCAGCCCCCGGACAGGGAGCTCCTACGAGCAGTACTTC. The genes are TRBV4-1 and TRBJ2-7, with TRBD1 identical over 8 bases. The V and J ends lost 4 bases and 0 bases, in that order; junction bases with no gene match: 5. Germline CDR1 is MGHRA and CDR2 is YSYEKL. The CDR3 has 15 residues.

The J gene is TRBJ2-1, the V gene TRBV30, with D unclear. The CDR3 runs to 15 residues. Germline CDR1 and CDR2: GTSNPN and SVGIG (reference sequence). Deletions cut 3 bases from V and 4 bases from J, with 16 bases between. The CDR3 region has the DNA TGTGCCTGGAGCCAGCTAACGGCCGCTTACAATGAGCAGTTCTTC. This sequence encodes CAWSQLTAAYNEQFF. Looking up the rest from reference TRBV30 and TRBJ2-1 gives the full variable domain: SQTIHQWPATLVQPVGSPLSLECTVEGTSNPNLYWYRQAAGRGLQLLFYSVGIGQISSEVPQNLSASRPQDRQFILSSKKLLLSDSGFYLCAWSQLTAAYNEQFFGPGTRLTVL.

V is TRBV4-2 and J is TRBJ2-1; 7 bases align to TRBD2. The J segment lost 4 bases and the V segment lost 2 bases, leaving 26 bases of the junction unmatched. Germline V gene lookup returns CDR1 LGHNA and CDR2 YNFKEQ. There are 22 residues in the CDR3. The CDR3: CASSQTPIGAGRLSGVYNEQFF. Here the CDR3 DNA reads TGTGCCAGCAGCCAAACACCCATAGGAGCGGGACGACTAAGCGGGGTGTACAATGAGCAGTTCTTC.